Below, 13 T cell receptor beta chains from the same sample are listed, as sequenced in a study of T cells in Graves' hyperthyroidism and ophthalmopathy. TCR beta CDR3 regions were amplified from RNA transcripts. The HTBI primer set drove a first-round RT-PCR of the TCR CDR3. TCRdb re-analysed the multiplex PCR reads in MiXCR, keeping a single row per CDR3 protein. The sample shows a few hundred thousand distinct CDR3 sequences, around 15% of them seen only once. The sequenced sample was blood. The receptor source for this set is a woman aged 25 to 45 with Graves' ophthalmopathy.

A remark on this clonotype: A much larger clone lies a single base off, so this may be a read error. The V call is TRBV7-6, the J call TRBJ2-5; 9 bases agree with TRBD1. In germline, CDR1 is SGHVS, CDR2 FNYEAQ. This CDR3 spans 15 amino acids. Here the CDR3 reads CVSSLAETGGETQYF. CDR3 nucleotides: TGTGTCAGCAGCTTAGCTGAGACAGGGGGGGAGACCCAGTACTTC.

This clonotype was picked up a small number of times. The chain joins TRBV6-1 to TRBJ1-5; D may be TRBD1 (6 bases). The CDR3 is made up of 13 amino acids. Germline V gene data show CDR1 as MNHNS and CDR2 as SASEGT. Trimming took 5 bases from V and 4 from J, leaving 9 bases between them. Here the CDR3 DNA reads TGTGCCAGCAGTCGGACAGAGAATCAGCCCCAGCATTTT. It specifies CASSRTENQPQHF.

This clonotype was recorded at least ten times. Written as DNA, the CDR3 is TGTGCCAGCAGCTTAGTTTCCCACGAGCAGTACTTC. The encoded protein is CASSLVSHEQYF. The chain has TRBV7-2 and TRBJ2-7, with D unclear. V gave up 1 base and J gave up 5 bases, with 6 bases separating them. Germline values: CDR1 SGHTA, CDR2 FQGNSA. The CDR3 sequence is 12 residues long.

The rearrangement links TRBV11-2 to TRBJ2-3; 9 bases fit TRBD2. Trimming took 2 bases from V and 5 from J; bases not matched to a gene: 11. From germline, CDR1 is SGHAT and CDR2 FQNNGV. CDR3 length: 17 residues. The CDR3 DNA reads as TGTGCCAGCAGCTTAAGCCGCCGGGGACTAGCACAAGATACGCAGTATTTT. Translation: CASSLSRRGLAQDTQYF.

The rearrangement joins TRBV27 to TRBJ2-1, with 7 bases that match TRBD2. The germline V gene encodes CDR1 MNHEY and CDR2 SMNVEV (reference sequence). The CDR3 runs to 15 residues. Trimming took 8 bases from V and 5 from J; bases not matched to a gene: 12. CDR3 nucleotide sequence: TGTGCCAGCTCACCCGGACTAGGGGAAGACAATGAGCAGTTCTTC. It yields the protein CASSPGLGEDNEQFF.

This clonotype was counted at least ten times. The chain employs TRBV20-1 and TRBJ1-1; no clear D gene. Trimming shortened V by 5 bases and J by 0 bases, and 19 bases separated the two germline ends. Germline V gene sequence: CDR1 DFQATT, CDR2 SNEGSKA (reference sequence). There are 16 residues in the CDR3. This CDR3 reads CSAYRPAQFMNTEAFF. The CDR3 nucleotides are TGCAGTGCTTACCGACCCGCCCAATTCATGAACACTGAAGCTTTCTTT.

Many counts were recorded for this clonotype. The V call is TRBV11-1, the J call TRBJ2-7; D remains unclear. CDR1 is SGHAT, CDR2 FQDESV, per germline (reference sequence). Trimming took off 1 base at V and 0 bases at J, with 10 bases between the two ends. The CDR3 covers 15 residues. Here the CDR3 DNA reads TGTGCCAGCAGCTTAGGCCGGGTAGCCTCCTACGAGCAGTACTTC. This gives the protein CASSLGRVASYEQYF.

This clonotype has a handful of counts. The chain employs TRBV5-6 and TRBJ1-2; D unresolved. The CDR3 has 14 residues. The V gene lost 1 base and the J gene lost 4 bases, with 11 bases spanning the gap. Germline values: CDR1 SGHDT, CDR2 YYEEEE. Here the CDR3 DNA reads TGTGCCAGCAGCTTGATCGGGGTTCTCTATGGCTACACCTTC. This codes for CASSLIGVLYGYTF.

In DNA, the CDR3 is TGTGCCAGTAGCGCCGCACGGGGGGACTACGAGCAGTACTTC. Amino acid sequence: CASSAARGDYEQYF. V usage is TRBV19 and J usage is TRBJ2-7, with 7 bases lining up with TRBD2. The CDR3 spans 14 residues. Germline-derived CDR1 and CDR2 are LNHDA and SQIVND (reference sequence). Germline trimming cut 6 bases from V and 3 bases from J; bases unmatched to any gene: 8.

Remarks on this clonotype: A clone one base away is much larger, so this may be a read error. The rearrangement joins TRBV27 to TRBJ2-7, with 10 bases aligning to TRBD1. The J call may be wrong; the DNA end is better matched by TRBJ2-1. This CDR3 has 14 amino acids. The germline V gene encodes CDR1 MNHEY and CDR2 SMNVEV (reference sequence). The chain's CDR3 is CASHKGTGAYEQFF. DNA of the CDR3: TGTGCCAGCCATAAGGGGACAGGGGCCTACGAGCAGTTCTTC.

V gene TRBV13 combines with J gene TRBJ2-4; the match to TRBD2 covers 15 bases. The V and J ends lost 1 base and 1 base, in that order; junction bases with no gene match: 5. The CDR3 totals 19 residues. CDR1 and CDR2 (germline): PRHDT, FYEKMQ (reference sequence). The CDR3 reads CASSLEGLAGGPAKNIQYF. In DNA form, the CDR3 reads TGTGCCAGCAGCTTAGAGGGACTAGCGGGAGGCCCTGCCAAAAACATTCAGTACTTC.

This clonotype was detected only a few times. The chain has TRBV7-9 and TRBJ2-7, with D unclear. CDR3 length: 16 amino acids. The V end was cut by 5 bases, the J end by 0 bases, with 17 bases between. CDR1 and CDR2 (germline): SEHNR, FQNEAQ (reference sequence). CDR3 DNA sequence: TGTGCCAGCAGCGACCCCAAAACAAGACTCTCCTACGAGCAGTACTTC. Amino acid sequence: CASSDPKTRLSYEQYF.

The V call is TRBV20-1, the J call TRBJ2-2; 13 positions match TRBD2. Per germline, CDR1 DFQATT and CDR2 SNEGSKA (reference sequence). V shed 0 bases, J shed 7 bases, and the junction held 5 bases outside the gene matches. The CDR3 is made up of 16 amino acids. The CDR3 DNA sequence: TGCAGTGCTAGAGAACTAGCGGGAGGGCAGGGCGGGGAGCTGTTTTTT. Its translation: CSARELAGGQGGELFF.